This TCR beta chain was documented in a study of CD8 T cells in Susac syndrome (dated by TCRdb to between 2018 and 2020). Regarding the complete study: Whether CD8+ T cell activation and differentiation in Susac syndrome was antigen driven was tested using repertoire sequencing.

Beyond this particular receptor, the publication reports: The TCR sequencing and HLA analysis was acknowledged to have included a relatively small number of individuals.

Counted from cysteine to phenylalanine, this CDR3 has 16 amino acids. CDR3 DNA only is kept here, 48 bases in frame from base 1. The germline V and J ends show losses of 1 base and 5 bases respectively, and no gene match explains 10 bases of the junction. The germline V gene encodes CDR1 SEHNR and CDR2 FQNEAQ (reference sequence). As for this clonotype: The antigen it recognizes is unknown. No clone much larger than this one lies a single base away; base qualities are absent.

RNA was extracted with the RNeasy kit and about 0.5 to 1 ug was reverse transcribed using random hexamers. TCR beta CDR3 regions were amplified with the immunoSEQ multiplex PCR assay covering 54 Vbeta and 13 Jbeta segments. To correct PCR amplification bias, a synthetic template baseline was used for both primer optimization and computational correction. Under the source paper's analysis protocol: Reads were annotated to V, D and J genes per IMGT and analyzed with immunoSEQ Analyzer, keeping only productive sequences. Clonality was computed as one minus Shannon entropy normalized by log2 of the number of productive unique sequences. Public and private clones were assessed among the 100 most prevalent clones of each patient and control. Susac-specific clones were defined as absent from healthy and MS cohorts, over a thousand published viral clones and other ImmuneACCESS disease sequences. TCRdb reanalyzed the raw reads on its own, using fastp at Q25 for trimming and MiXCR for clone calling, and kept in-frame beta chains. Merged by CDR3 protein, the rows form single entries marked with the most common genes and DNA. The V and J calls and clone size are TCRdb's, not the authors'. The sample table records under 250,000 distinct CDR3 sequences; 80% to 95% of these occur just once. The ten most abundant clones make up about 0.071% of the sample.

Peripheral blood CD8+ and CD4+ T cells from healthy donors, Susac syndrome patients and multiple sclerosis patients were profiled using high-throughput TCR beta sequencing. The multiple sclerosis controls were treatment-naive patients whose relapsing-remitting disease, either stable or active, fulfilled the revised McDonald criteria. Bulk CD8+ and CD4+ T cells were purified by magnetic negative isolation, whereas CD8+ TEMRA cells were enriched by FACS. Blood was drawn into EDTA tubes, processed within 24 hours, and PBMCs were isolated by density gradient centrifugation. PBMCs destined for TCR sequencing were cryopreserved in liquid nitrogen and later thawed in a 37 °C water bath. A purity of at least 90% was achieved for sorted or isolated CD4+, CD8+ and CD8+ TEMRA cells.

The sequence links TRBV7-9 to TRBJ1-1, and 7 junctional nucleotides match TRBD1. The specimen was CD4+ T cells from PBMCs. This TCR was sampled from a human donor with multiple sclerosis. The sequenced DNA is TGTGCCAGCAGCTTAGAGGAGACAGGGTGGGGAACTGAAGCTTTCTTT. Its protein reads: CASSLEETGWGTEAFF.